This TCR beta chain was observed in a study of blood T cells in healthy people across ages. Total RNA extraction produced at least 5.5 micrograms (per sample) for the study. The CDR3 covers 9 residues. A sample-barcoded 5' primer and a J-beta primer mix were used in a second PCR of about 7 to 12 cycles. Each CDR3 protein is one row after TCRdb ran MiXCR on the 5' RACE reads. Found here are roughly 680,000 distinct CDR3 sequences, 52% of them singletons; the top ten hold less than 15%. As regards this clonotype: One end of the junction is discordant with germline, which a read error may explain.

The sequenced sample consisted of blood. The sequence came from a woman aged 80 or over in good health. This sequence joins TRBV12-3 or TRBV12-4 and TRBJ2-2; D might be TRBD2 (5 bases). CDR3 sequence reads: CASAGKLFF. DNA of the CDR3: TGTGCCAGCGCCGGGAAGCTGTTTTTT.